What follows is one T cell receptor (beta chain) and its context. This entry is derived from a study of cytomegalovirus exposure and HLA in healthy donors. The trim removed 6 bases at V and 10 bases at J, leaving 10 bases unmatched. CDR1 and CDR2 from the germline V gene are SGHVS and FQNEAQ. CDR3 length: 15 amino acids. PCR used 60 Vbeta primers and 13 Jbeta primers. Sequenced by immunoSEQ multiplex PCR; TCRdb stores in-frame clones only, minus some. This sample carries a few hundred thousand clones, approximately 80% of them seen once, and the ten largest clones take 2.5% to 3.5%. The source is a man aged 30 to 39 in good health and CMV-seronegative. This rearrangement joins TRBV7-8 to TRBJ2-1; 12 nucleotides match TRBD2. The source material was PBMCs. CDR3 DNA sequence: TGTGCCAGCAGATCTAGCGGGGGGGACAATGGAGAGCAGTTCTTC. Its translation is CASRSSGGDNGEQFF.